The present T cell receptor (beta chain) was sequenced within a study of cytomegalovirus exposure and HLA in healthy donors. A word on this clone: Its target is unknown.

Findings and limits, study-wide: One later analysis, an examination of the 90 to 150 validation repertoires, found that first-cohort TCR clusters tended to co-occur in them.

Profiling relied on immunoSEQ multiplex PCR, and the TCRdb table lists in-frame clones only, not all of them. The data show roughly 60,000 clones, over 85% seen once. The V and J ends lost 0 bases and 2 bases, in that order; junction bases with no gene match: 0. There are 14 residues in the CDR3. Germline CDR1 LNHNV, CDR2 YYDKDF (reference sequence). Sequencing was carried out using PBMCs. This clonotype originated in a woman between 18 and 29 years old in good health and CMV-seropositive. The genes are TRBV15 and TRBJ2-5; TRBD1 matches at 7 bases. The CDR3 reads CATSREGQQETQYF. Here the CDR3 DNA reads TGTGCCACCAGCAGAGAGGGACAGCAAGAGACCCAGTACTTC.